This is a list of T cell receptor beta chains from one sample in a study of T cell changes during pregnancy in multiple sclerosis. Profiled with immunoSEQ multiplex PCR; TCRdb holds only in-frame clones, not every one. This sample has around 33,000 clones, with roughly nine tenths found just once. The specimen was peripheral blood, collected in the third trimester of pregnancy. These receptors were taken from a female donor in good health, enrolled as a control in a pregnancy study. The CDR3 runs from the conserved cysteine through the conserved F or W. A D gene is named only where the DNA matches it firmly. Size values are once, few and many counts, or a class for expanded clones, and some rows have none.

clone_size d_call j_call v_call cdr3_nt cdr3_aa
. . TRBJ2-2 TRBV5-1 TGCGCCAGCAGCCCACAGACAGGGAACACCGGGGAGCTGTTTTTT CASSPQTGNTGELFF
once TRBD2 TRBJ2-7 TRBV29-1 TGCAGCGTTGACGGGAGCGGGGGAAGCTCCTACGAGCAGTACTTC CSVDGSGGSSYEQYF
. . TRBJ2-5 TRBV5-6 TGTGCCAGCAGCTTTGGGGCAGTTGAGACCCAGTACTTC CASSFGAVETQYF
. TRBD2 TRBJ2-1 TRBV7-8 TGTGCCAGCAGCTTAGGGGTCATCGGCGGGGGGCTAAGCTCCTACAATGAGCAGTTCTTC CASSLGVIGGGLSSYNEQFF
. TRBD2 TRBJ2-3 TRBV4-2 TGTGCCAGCAGCTCGGGGAGGGTTGAGACAGATACGCAGTATTTT CASSSGRVETDTQYF
. . TRBJ1-5 TRBV5-1 TGCGCCAGCAGCTTGGCGAGGGCTCGGCAGCCCCAGCATTTT CASSLARARQPQHF
. TRBD1 TRBJ2-7 TRBV11-2 TGTGCCAGCAGCTTCGACAGGGGTACCTACGAGCAGTACTTC CASSFDRGTYEQYF
. TRBD1 TRBJ1-1 TRBV13 TGTGCCAGCAGCCCAGGACAGGGCTTGAACACTGAAGCTTTCTTT CASSPGQGLNTEAFF
. . TRBJ2-3 TRBV7-2 TGTGCCAGCAGCTTAGTTGGGGCTAAGGATACGCAGTATTTT CASSLVGAKDTQYF
. . TRBJ2-7 TRBV7-6 TGTGCCAGCAGCTTAGACCGCGGGGACGAGCAGTACTTC CASSLDRGDEQYF
. . TRBJ2-1 TRBV21-1 TGTGCCAGCAGCAAGGGGCTAGCGGGAGACAATGAGCAGTTCTTC CASSKGLAGDNEQFF
. . TRBJ2-1 TRBV30 TGTGCCTGGAGGATACTAGGTCGTGACTACAATGAGCAGTTCTTC CAWRILGRDYNEQFF
once TRBD2 TRBJ2-1 TRBV28 TGTGCCAGCAGTTTATTTTGGACTAGCGGTAACAATGAGCAGTTCTTC CASSLFWTSGNNEQFF
. . TRBJ2-7 TRBV25-1 TGTGCCAGCAGTGCAACACCGTCCTACGAGCAGTACTTC CASSATPSYEQYF
. . TRBJ2-7 TRBV27 TGTGCCAGCAGTTTATCCCCGGACATTGCCTCCTACGAGCAGTACTTC CASSLSPDIASYEQYF
. . TRBJ2-7 TRBV30 TGTGCCTGGAGTGAATGGAGCGGGCAAAGTTTTTACGAGCAGTACTTC CAWSEWSGQSFYEQYF
. . TRBJ2-7 TRBV5-5 TGTGCCAGCAGCTCCTATATGACAGGAAGCTCCTACGAGCAGTACTTC CASSSYMTGSSYEQYF
. . TRBJ2-2 TRBV5-8 TGTGCCAGCAGCTTGTACGGGGGACCCACCGGGGAGCTGTTTTTT CASSLYGGPTGELFF
. TRBD2 TRBJ2-5 TRBV5-1 TGCGCCAGCAGCTGGCGGCTAGCGGGACGCAGGGAAGAGACCCAGTACTTC CASSWRLAGRREETQYF
. . TRBJ1-6 TRBV19 TGTGCCAGTAGCCGAGGGGGGGAAGGGACGAATTCACCCCTCCACTTT CASSRGGEGTNSPLHF
. TRBD2 TRBJ2-7 TRBV6-1 TGTGCCAGCAGTGAAACGGGAGGGCCCTACGAGCAGTACTTC CASSETGGPYEQYF
. TRBD1 TRBJ1-2 TRBV28 TGTGCCAGCAGTTTTCGGCTGGGAACTCTCGGGACAGGAGGCTATGGCTACACCTTC CASSFRLGTLGTGGYGYTF
. . TRBJ2-1 TRBV18 TGTGCCAGCTCACCAGCGGGAATATCGGAGCAGTTCTTC CASSPAGISEQFF